This is a list of T cell receptor beta chains from one sample in a study of blood T cells in healthy people across ages. TCRdb reprocessed the 5' RACE reads with MiXCR, giving one entry per CDR3 protein. Among around 970,000 distinct CDR3 sequences, roughly half were seen once, and the ten largest hold about a fifth. The sample was blood. These receptors were taken from a woman aged 55-70 years in good health. CDR3s include the opening cysteine and the closing phenylalanine or tryptophan. Fields, in order: J gene, D gene, clone size, V gene, CDR3 protein. The D gene is left open where the match is weak. Clone size is given for some rows only: seen once, a few or many times, or a class if the clone is expanded.

j_gene: TRBJ1-1; d_gene: TRBD1; abundance: .; v_gene: TRBV10-2; CDR3aa: CASRAGTGGKAFF
j_gene: TRBJ2-3; d_gene: .; abundance: few; v_gene: TRBV20-1; CDR3aa: CSASPIGDTQYF
j_gene: TRBJ2-7; d_gene: .; abundance: .; v_gene: TRBV7-9; CDR3aa: CASSFDGPYEQYF
j_gene: .; d_gene: .; abundance: few; v_gene: TRBV7-2; CDR3aa: CASSPIGVGETQYF
j_gene: TRBJ2-3; d_gene: .; abundance: many; v_gene: TRBV7-2; CDR3aa: CASSRRQRAQTDTQYF
j_gene: TRBJ2-3; d_gene: .; abundance: .; v_gene: TRBV12-3/TRBV12-4; CDR3aa: CASSPGRSSTDTQYF
j_gene: TRBJ2-5; d_gene: .; abundance: few; v_gene: TRBV12-3/TRBV12-4; CDR3aa: CASSLAGGAQETQYF
j_gene: TRBJ2-3; d_gene: .; abundance: few; v_gene: TRBV27; CDR3aa: CASSLVPGTDTQYF
j_gene: .; d_gene: TRBD2; abundance: .; v_gene: TRBV20-1; CDR3aa: CRAQLAGAPETQYF
j_gene: TRBJ2-1; d_gene: .; abundance: few; v_gene: TRBV6-5; CDR3aa: CASQHSGARYNEQFF
j_gene: TRBJ2-5; d_gene: .; abundance: .; v_gene: TRBV20-1; CDR3aa: CSALGFQETQYF
j_gene: TRBJ2-1; d_gene: TRBD2; abundance: .; v_gene: TRBV20-1; CDR3aa: CSARDLAGGAYYNEQFF
j_gene: .; d_gene: .; abundance: .; v_gene: TRBV7-2; CDR3aa: CASSKVAYNEQYF
j_gene: .; d_gene: .; abundance: .; v_gene: TRBV5-1; CDR3aa: CASSFDGSSKETQYF
j_gene: TRBJ2-1; d_gene: TRBD1; abundance: .; v_gene: TRBV28; CDR3aa: CASISGTGYSYSYNEQFF
j_gene: TRBJ2-1; d_gene: .; abundance: .; v_gene: TRBV7-3; CDR3aa: CASSPQSGVSYNEQFF
j_gene: TRBJ1-6; d_gene: .; abundance: .; v_gene: TRBV20-1; CDR3aa: CSASLGRPLPNSPLHF
j_gene: TRBJ2-3; d_gene: .; abundance: few; v_gene: TRBV7-8; CDR3aa: CASSPARVSGTQYF
j_gene: TRBJ2-1; d_gene: TRBD2; abundance: .; v_gene: TRBV27; CDR3aa: CASSIIAGGRYNEQFF
j_gene: TRBJ1-6; d_gene: TRBD1; abundance: .; v_gene: TRBV27; CDR3aa: CASSWGQWNSPLHF
j_gene: TRBJ2-1; d_gene: .; abundance: .; v_gene: TRBV20-1; CDR3aa: CSARDLEGSYNEQFF
j_gene: TRBJ1-1; d_gene: .; abundance: .; v_gene: TRBV6-2/TRBV6-3; CDR3aa: CASSQNLGKAFF
j_gene: TRBJ1-5; d_gene: .; abundance: .; v_gene: TRBV5-1; CDR3aa: CASSLGTSVNQPQHF
j_gene: TRBJ2-5; d_gene: .; abundance: .; v_gene: TRBV5-1; CDR3aa: CASSFWGQGGQETQYF
j_gene: .; d_gene: .; abundance: .; v_gene: TRBV20-1; CDR3aa: CSARNLIGGLRGEQYF
j_gene: TRBJ2-5; d_gene: .; abundance: .; v_gene: TRBV12-3/TRBV12-4; CDR3aa: CASSLWGARGGETQYF
j_gene: TRBJ2-3; d_gene: TRBD2; abundance: many; v_gene: TRBV7-3; CDR3aa: CASSFLAGEDTQYF
j_gene: .; d_gene: TRBD1; abundance: .; v_gene: TRBV20-1; CDR3aa: CSARATGVYEQYF
j_gene: TRBJ1-2; d_gene: .; abundance: .; v_gene: TRBV18; CDR3aa: CASSPPGGILGYTF
j_gene: TRBJ2-7; d_gene: TRBD1; abundance: few; v_gene: TRBV29-1; CDR3aa: CSVEPGQGEYYEQYF
j_gene: .; d_gene: TRBD1; abundance: .; v_gene: TRBV4-2; CDR3aa: CASSQTTDRVGQTQYF
j_gene: TRBJ2-5; d_gene: TRBD1; abundance: .; v_gene: TRBV12-3/TRBV12-4; CDR3aa: CASSYRDRGEETQYF
j_gene: TRBJ2-7; d_gene: .; abundance: many; v_gene: TRBV5-1; CDR3aa: CASSRDNYEQYF
j_gene: TRBJ2-2; d_gene: TRBD1; abundance: .; v_gene: TRBV29-1; CDR3aa: CSVEESGEGTGGRTGELFF
j_gene: TRBJ2-3; d_gene: .; abundance: .; v_gene: TRBV29-1; CDR3aa: CSAVPGRETDTQYF
j_gene: TRBJ2-7; d_gene: TRBD2; abundance: .; v_gene: TRBV4-2; CDR3aa: CASSLIAGPSYEQYF
j_gene: .; d_gene: .; abundance: .; v_gene: TRBV30; CDR3aa: CAWSVGDEQYF
j_gene: TRBJ2-3; d_gene: .; abundance: .; v_gene: TRBV15; CDR3aa: CATSRDRGLGRDTQYF
j_gene: TRBJ2-7; d_gene: .; abundance: .; v_gene: TRBV20-1; CDR3aa: CSAPGRGSDSYEQYF
j_gene: TRBJ2-7; d_gene: .; abundance: .; v_gene: TRBV12-3/TRBV12-4; CDR3aa: CASKAGPLYEQYF
j_gene: TRBJ2-7; d_gene: .; abundance: .; v_gene: TRBV28; CDR3aa: CASVGNYEQYF